The sequence of this T cell receptor (beta chain) was determined in a study of PD-L1 blockade in urothelial cancer. The table came from immunoSEQ multiplex PCR; TCRdb's copy has only in-frame clones and leaves some out. The profile shows some 30,000 clones, 70% to 90% of them singletons. The CDR3 has 16 amino acids. The germline V gene encodes CDR1 SGDLS and CDR2 YYNGEE. Trimming removed 5 bases from V and 5 bases from J; junction bases left unmatched: 15. The starting material was PBMCs, obtained around atezolizumab (anti-PD-L1) treatment. The source of this sequence is a man between 50 and 59 years old with urothelial cancer. The chain employs TRBV9 and TRBJ2-5; 7 bases match TRBD1. CDR3 region: CASRTGRKRGQETQYF. As DNA, the CDR3 is TGTGCCAGCAGGACAGGGAGAAAACGGGGACAGGAGACCCAGTACTTC. The full variable domain, rest sourced from reference TRBV9 and TRBJ2-5, is DSGVTQTPKHLITATGQRVTLRCSPRSGDLSVYWYQQSLDQGLQFLIQYYNGEERAKGNILERFSAQQFPDLHSELNLSSLELGDSALYFCASRTGRKRGQETQYFGPGTRLLVL.